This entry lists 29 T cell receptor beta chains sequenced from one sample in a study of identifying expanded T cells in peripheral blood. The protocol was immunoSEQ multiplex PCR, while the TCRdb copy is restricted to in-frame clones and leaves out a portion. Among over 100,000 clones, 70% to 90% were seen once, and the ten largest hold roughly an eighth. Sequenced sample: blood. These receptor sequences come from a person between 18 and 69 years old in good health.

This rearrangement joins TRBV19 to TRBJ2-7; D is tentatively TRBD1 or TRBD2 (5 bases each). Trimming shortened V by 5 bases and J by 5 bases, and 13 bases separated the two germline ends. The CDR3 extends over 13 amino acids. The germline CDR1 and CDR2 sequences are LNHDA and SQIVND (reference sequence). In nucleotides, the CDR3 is TGTGCCAGTAGTCCGAGGGGACGACACGAGCAGTACTTC. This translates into CASSPRGRHEQYF. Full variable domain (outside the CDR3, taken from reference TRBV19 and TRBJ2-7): DGGITQSPKYLFRKEGQNVTLSCEQNLNHDAMYWYRQDPGQGLRLIYYSQIVNDFQKGDIAEGYSVSREKKESFPLTVTSAQKNPTAFYLCASSPRGRHEQYFGPGTRLTVT.

The CDR3 region has the DNA TGCGCCAGCAGCCCCATGGGAGGTTACGAGCAGTACTTC. It codes for CASSPMGGYEQYF. The chain is built from TRBV4-1 and TRBJ2-7, with D possibly matching TRBD2 (6 bases). V lost 4 bases, J lost 4 bases, and 11 bases lay in between. CDR3 length: 13 residues. Germline CDR1 and CDR2: MGHRA and YSYEKL.

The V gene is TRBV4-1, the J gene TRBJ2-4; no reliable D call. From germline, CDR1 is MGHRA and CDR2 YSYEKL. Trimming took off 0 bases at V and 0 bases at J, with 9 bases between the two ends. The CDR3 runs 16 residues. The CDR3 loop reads CASSQERLLAKNIQYF. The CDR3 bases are TGCGCCAGCAGCCAAGAGCGGCTACTAGCCAAAAACATTCAGTACTTC.

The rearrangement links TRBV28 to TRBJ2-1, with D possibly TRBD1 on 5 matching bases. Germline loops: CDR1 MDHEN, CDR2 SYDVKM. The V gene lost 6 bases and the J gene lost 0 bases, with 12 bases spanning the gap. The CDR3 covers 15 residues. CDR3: CASSNRRYSYNEQFF. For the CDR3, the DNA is TGTGCCAGCAGCAACAGGCGCTACTCCTACAATGAGCAGTTCTTC.

The CDR3 coding sequence is TGTGCCAGCGGACGCAGGGGGTTCGACAACACTGAAGCTTTCTTT. Amino acid sequence: CASGRRGFDNTEAFF. The V call is TRBV25-1, the J call TRBJ1-1, with TRBD1 matching over 7 bases. The CDR3 runs 15 residues. Trimming removed 8 bases from V and 2 bases from J; junction bases left unmatched: 11. The germline gives CDR1 MGHDK, CDR2 SYGVNS.

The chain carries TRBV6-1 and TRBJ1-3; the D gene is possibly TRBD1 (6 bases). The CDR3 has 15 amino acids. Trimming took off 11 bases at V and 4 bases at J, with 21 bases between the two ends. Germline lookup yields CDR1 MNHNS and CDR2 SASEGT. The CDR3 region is CAGNRVEKAGNTIYF. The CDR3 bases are TGTGCCGGCAACAGGGTAGAGAAGGCAGGAAACACCATATATTTT.

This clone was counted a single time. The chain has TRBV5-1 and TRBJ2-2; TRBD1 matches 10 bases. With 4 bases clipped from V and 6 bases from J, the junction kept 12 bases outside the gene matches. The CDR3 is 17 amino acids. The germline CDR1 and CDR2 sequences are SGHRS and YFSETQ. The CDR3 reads CASSDHTPGQGSGELFF. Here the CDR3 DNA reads TGCGCCAGCAGCGATCATACACCGGGACAGGGGTCCGGGGAGCTGTTTTTT.

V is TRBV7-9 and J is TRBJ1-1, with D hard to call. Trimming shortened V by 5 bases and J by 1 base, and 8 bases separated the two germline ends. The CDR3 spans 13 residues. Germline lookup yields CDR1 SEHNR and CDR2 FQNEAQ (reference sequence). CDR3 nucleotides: TGTGCCAGCAGCCTTGAATCGAACACTGAAGCTTTCTTT. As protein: CASSLESNTEAFF.

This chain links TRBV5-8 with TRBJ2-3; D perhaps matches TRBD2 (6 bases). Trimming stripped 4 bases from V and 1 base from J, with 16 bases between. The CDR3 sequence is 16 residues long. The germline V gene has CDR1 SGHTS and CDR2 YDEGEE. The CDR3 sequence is CASSPGRGGGTDTQYF. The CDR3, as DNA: TGTGCCAGCAGCCCTGGAAGGGGCGGGGGCACAGATACGCAGTATTTT.

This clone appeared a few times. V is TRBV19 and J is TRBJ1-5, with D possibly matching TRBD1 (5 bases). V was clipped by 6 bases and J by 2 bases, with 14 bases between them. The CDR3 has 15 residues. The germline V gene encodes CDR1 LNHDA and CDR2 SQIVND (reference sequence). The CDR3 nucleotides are TGTGCCAGTAGAGGGACGGGGAATGGCAATCAGCCCCAGCATTTT. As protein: CASRGTGNGNQPQHF.

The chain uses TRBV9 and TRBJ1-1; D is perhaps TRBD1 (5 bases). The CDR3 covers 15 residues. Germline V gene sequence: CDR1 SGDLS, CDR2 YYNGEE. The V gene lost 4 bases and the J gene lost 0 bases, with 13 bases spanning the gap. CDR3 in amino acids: CASSPRQQMNTEAFF. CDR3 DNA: TGTGCCAGCAGCCCCCGACAGCAAATGAACACTGAAGCTTTCTTT.

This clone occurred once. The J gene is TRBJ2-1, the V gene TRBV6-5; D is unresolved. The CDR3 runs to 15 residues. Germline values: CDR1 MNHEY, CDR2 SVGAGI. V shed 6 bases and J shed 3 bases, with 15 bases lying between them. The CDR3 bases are TGTGCCAGCAGCCTCTCGACCGCACTCTACAATGAGCAGTTCTTC. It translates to CASSLSTALYNEQFF.

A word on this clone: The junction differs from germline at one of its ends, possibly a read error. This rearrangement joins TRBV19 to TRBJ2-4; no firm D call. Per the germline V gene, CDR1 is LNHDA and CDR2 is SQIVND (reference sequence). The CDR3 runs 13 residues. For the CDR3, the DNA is TGTGCCAGTAGTGTCCGGGCCACAAACATTCAGTACTTC. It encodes CASSVRATNIQYF.

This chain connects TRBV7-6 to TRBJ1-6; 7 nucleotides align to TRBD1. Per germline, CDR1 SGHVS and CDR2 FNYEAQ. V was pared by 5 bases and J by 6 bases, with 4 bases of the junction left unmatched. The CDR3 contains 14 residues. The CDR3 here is CASSLGQSNSPLHF. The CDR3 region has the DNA TGTGCCAGCAGCCTGGGACAGTCTAATTCACCCCTCCACTTT.

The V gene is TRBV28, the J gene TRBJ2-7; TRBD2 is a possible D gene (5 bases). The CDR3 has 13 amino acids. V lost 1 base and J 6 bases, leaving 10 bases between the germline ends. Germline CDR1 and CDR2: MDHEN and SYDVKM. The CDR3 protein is CASSLLPSGEQYF. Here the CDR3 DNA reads TGTGCCAGCAGTTTATTGCCAAGCGGCGAGCAGTACTTC. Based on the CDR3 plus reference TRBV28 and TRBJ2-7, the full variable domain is DVKVTQSSRYLVKRTGEKVFLECVQDMDHENMFWYRQDPGLGLRLIYFSYDVKMKEKGDIPEGYSVSREKKERFSLILESASTNQTSMYLCASSLLPSGEQYFGPGTRLTVT.

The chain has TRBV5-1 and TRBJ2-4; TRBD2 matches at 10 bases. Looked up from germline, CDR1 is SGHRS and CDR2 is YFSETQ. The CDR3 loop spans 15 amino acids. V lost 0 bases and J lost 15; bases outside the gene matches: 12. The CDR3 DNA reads TGCGCCAGCAGCTTGGAGGCTAGCGGGAGCGTGGAGTGGTACTTC. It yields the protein CASSLEASGSVEWYF.

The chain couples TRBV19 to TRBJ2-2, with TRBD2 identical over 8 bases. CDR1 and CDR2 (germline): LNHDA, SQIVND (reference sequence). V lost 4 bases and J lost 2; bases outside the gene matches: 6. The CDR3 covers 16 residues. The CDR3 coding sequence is TGTGCCAGTAGTAGGGCACTAGCGGCAAACACCGGGGAGCTGTTTTTT. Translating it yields CASSRALAANTGELFF.

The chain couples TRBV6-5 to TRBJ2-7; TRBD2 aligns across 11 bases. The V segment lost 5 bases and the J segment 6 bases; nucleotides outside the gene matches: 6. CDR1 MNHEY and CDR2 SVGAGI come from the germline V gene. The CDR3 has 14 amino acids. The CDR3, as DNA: TGTGCCAGCAGTCTAACTAGCGGGGGCGGCGAGCAGTACTTC. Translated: CASSLTSGGGEQYF.

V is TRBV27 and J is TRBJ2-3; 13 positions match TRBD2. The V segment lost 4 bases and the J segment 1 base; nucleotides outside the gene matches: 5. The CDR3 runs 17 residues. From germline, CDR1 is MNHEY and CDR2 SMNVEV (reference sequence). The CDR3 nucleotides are TGTGCCAGCAGTTCGCCAGGACTAGCGGGGGGCACAGATACGCAGTATTTT. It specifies CASSSPGLAGGTDTQYF.

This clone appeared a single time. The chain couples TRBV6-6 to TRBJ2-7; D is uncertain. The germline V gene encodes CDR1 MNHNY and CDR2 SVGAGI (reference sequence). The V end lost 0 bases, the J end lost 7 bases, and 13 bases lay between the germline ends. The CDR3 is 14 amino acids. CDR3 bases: TGTGCCAGCAGTTACTCGAACTGGGGATCGGAGCAGTACTTC. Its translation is CASSYSNWGSEQYF.

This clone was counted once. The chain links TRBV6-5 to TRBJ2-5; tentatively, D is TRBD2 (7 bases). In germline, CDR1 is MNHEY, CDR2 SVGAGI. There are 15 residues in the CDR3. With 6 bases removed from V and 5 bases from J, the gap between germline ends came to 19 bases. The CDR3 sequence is CASSALEGGTETQYF. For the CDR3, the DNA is TGTGCCAGCAGCGCCCTAGAGGGGGGGACGGAGACCCAGTACTTC.

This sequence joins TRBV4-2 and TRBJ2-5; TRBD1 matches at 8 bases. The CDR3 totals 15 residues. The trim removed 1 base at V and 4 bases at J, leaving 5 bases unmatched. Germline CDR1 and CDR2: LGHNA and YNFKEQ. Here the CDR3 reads CASSQGDRFTETQYF. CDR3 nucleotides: TGTGCCAGCAGCCAAGGGGACAGGTTCACAGAGACCCAGTACTTC.

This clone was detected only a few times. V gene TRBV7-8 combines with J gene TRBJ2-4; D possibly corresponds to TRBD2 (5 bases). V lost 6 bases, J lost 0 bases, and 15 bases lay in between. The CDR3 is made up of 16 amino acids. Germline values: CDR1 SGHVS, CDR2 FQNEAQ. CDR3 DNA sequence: TGTGCCAGCAGACCTGGGAGCGCCTTAGCCAAAAACATTCAGTACTTC. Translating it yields CASRPGSALAKNIQYF.

The CDR3 DNA follows: TGTGCCATCAGAGGAGGCCCTACGGTTGGCAATGAGCAGTTCTTC. Translation gives CAIRGGPTVGNEQFF. The chain has TRBV10-3 and TRBJ2-1; D might be TRBD2 (5 bases). The CDR3 runs to 15 residues. Germline-derived CDR1 and CDR2 are ENHRY and SYGVKD. Trimming took 6 bases from V and 6 from J, leaving 18 bases between them.

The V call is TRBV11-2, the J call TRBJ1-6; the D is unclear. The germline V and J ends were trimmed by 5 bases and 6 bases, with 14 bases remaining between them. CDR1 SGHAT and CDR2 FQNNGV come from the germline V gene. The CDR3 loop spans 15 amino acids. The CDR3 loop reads CASSPGTGFNSPLHF. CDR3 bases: TGTGCCAGCAGCCCAGGAACGGGGTTTAATTCACCCCTCCACTTT.

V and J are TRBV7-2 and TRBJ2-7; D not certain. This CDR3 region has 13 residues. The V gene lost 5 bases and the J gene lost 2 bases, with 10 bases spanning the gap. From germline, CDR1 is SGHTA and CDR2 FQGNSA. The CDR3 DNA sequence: TGTGCCAGCAGCCTACAACCACCCTACGAGCAGTACTTC. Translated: CASSLQPPYEQYF.

The CDR3 region has the DNA TGCACCAGCAGCCAAGAAGATAGAGACAGGGGACTTTGGGAGGACTCTGGAAACACCATATATTTT. It is translated as CTSSQEDRDRGLWEDSGNTIYF. The V gene is TRBV1, the J gene TRBJ1-3; TRBD1 is taken as the D call from the table, unchecked against the DNA. TRBV1 is given as a pseudogene. The length of the CDR3 is 22 residues.

The CDR3 nucleotides are TGTGCCAGCATGGACCTCGGGAGGGACCAAGAGACCCAGTACTTC. Its protein is CASMDLGRDQETQYF. The chain recombines TRBV2 with TRBJ2-5; the match to TRBD2 covers 8 bases. The CDR3 contains 15 residues. V was pared by 7 bases and J by 0 bases, with 7 bases of the junction left unmatched. The germline V gene has CDR1 SNHLY and CDR2 FYNNEI.

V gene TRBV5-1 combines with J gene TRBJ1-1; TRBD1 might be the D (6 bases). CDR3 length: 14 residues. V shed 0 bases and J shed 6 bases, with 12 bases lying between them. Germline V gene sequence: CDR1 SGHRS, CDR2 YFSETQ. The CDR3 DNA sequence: TGCGCCAGCAGCTTGGTGGGGGCGCGGTCTGAAGCTTTCTTT. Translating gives CASSLVGARSEAFF. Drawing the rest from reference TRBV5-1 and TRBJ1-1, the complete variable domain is KAGVTQTPRYLIKTRGQQVTLSCSPISGHRSVSWYQQTPGQGLQFLFEYFSETQRNKGNFPGRFSGRQFSNSRSEMNVSTLELGDSALYLCASSLVGARSEAFFGQGTRLTVV.